The 26 T cell receptor beta chains below come from one sample, sequenced in a study of CD8 T cells in Susac syndrome. An input of 0.5 to 1 ug of RNA was subjected to reverse transcription using random hexamers. TCRdb independently ran MiXCR on the immunoSEQ multiplex PCR reads; one entry per CDR3 protein. The table records about 440,000 distinct CDR3 sequences, more than 70% of them present only once. Sequencing was performed on CD8+ T cells from PBMCs. The receptors shown here come from a human donor with multiple sclerosis.

The DNA for the CDR3 is TGTGCCAGCAGCTCTTCGACAGAGATGAACACTGAAGCTTTCTTT. Amino acid sequence: CASSSSTEMNTEAFF. The genes are TRBV7-8 and TRBJ1-1; tentative D call: TRBD1 (5 bases). Germline lookup yields CDR1 SGHVS and CDR2 FQNEAQ. The CDR3 has 15 residues. Trimming took 4 bases from V and 0 from J, leaving 12 bases between them.

The rearrangement joins TRBV20-1 to TRBJ1-1; D is perhaps TRBD1 (6 bases). The V and J ends lost 5 bases and 0 bases respectively, with 16 bases between them. This CDR3 region has 15 residues. CDR1 and CDR2 (germline): DFQATT, SNEGSKA (reference sequence). This CDR3 reads CSARRDTPLNTEAFF. CDR3 nucleotide sequence: TGCAGTGCTCGTCGGGACACTCCTTTGAACACTGAAGCTTTCTTT.

The gene calls are TRBV28 and TRBJ2-2, with 11 bases aligning to TRBD2. The V gene's germline CDR1 is MDHEN and CDR2 SYDVKM. This CDR3 region has 16 residues. V lost 4 bases to trimming and J lost 4 bases; unmatched junction nucleotides: 5. CDR3: CASSYLLAGGTGELFF. The CDR3 DNA sequence: TGTGCCAGCAGTTACCTCCTAGCGGGAGGCACCGGGGAGCTGTTTTTT.

This rearrangement joins TRBV7-9 to TRBJ2-3; a possible D gene is TRBD2 (5 bases). V was trimmed by 5 bases and J by 6 bases, leaving 18 bases between them. This CDR3 has 15 residues. CDR1 is SEHNR and CDR2 is FQNEAQ in the germline V gene (reference sequence). The DNA for the CDR3 is TGTGCCAGCAGCCCTGAGGTGGCAGGAGGCGATACGCAGTATTTT. Amino acid sequence: CASSPEVAGGDTQYF.

V and J are TRBV5-8 and TRBJ2-1; TRBD2 matches 14 bases. The CDR3 runs 17 residues. V dropped 4 bases and J dropped 10; count of bases not matched to a gene: 13. The germline CDR1 and CDR2 sequences are SGHTS and YDEGEE. As DNA, the CDR3 is TGTGCCAGCAGCACGGGACTAGCGGGAGTTACCCTAAGGGAGCAGTTCTTC. This gives the protein CASSTGLAGVTLREQFF.

V usage is TRBV6-1 and J usage is TRBJ2-1; TRBD2 matches at 7 bases. From germline, CDR1 is MNHNS and CDR2 SASEGT. This CDR3 is built from 16 residues. J gave up 4 bases and V 6 bases, and 12 bases lay outside the gene matches. CDR3 sequence reads: CASSRNIAGPYNEQFF. The CDR3 DNA reads TGTGCCAGCAGCCGAAACATAGCGGGCCCATACAATGAGCAGTTCTTC.

The chain has TRBV5-1 and TRBJ2-3, with 7 bases aligning to TRBD2. V was pared by 4 bases and J by 2 bases, with 10 bases of the junction left unmatched. The CDR3 runs 16 residues. The V gene's germline CDR1 is SGHRS and CDR2 YFSETQ. CDR3 amino acids: CASSLSGHPHTDTQYF. The CDR3 coding sequence is TGCGCCAGCAGCCTTAGCGGGCATCCCCACACAGATACGCAGTATTTT.

The V and J genes are TRBV6-2 or TRBV6-3 and TRBJ1-2, with TRBD1 matching 7 bases. This CDR3 is 13 amino acids long. Germline loops: CDR1 MNHEY, CDR2 SVGEGT. The junction had 3 bases not matched to a gene; V was cut back by 5 bases and J by 3 bases. CDR3 in DNA: TGTGCCAGCAGTGGGACAGCCGACTATGGCTACACCTTC. It yields the protein CASSGTADYGYTF.

This chain uses TRBV30 with TRBJ2-3; D is possibly TRBD2 (6 bases). This CDR3 is 14 amino acids long. V dropped 4 bases and J dropped 2 bases, with 13 bases sitting between them. Germline V CDR1 and CDR2: GTSNPN, SVGIG (reference sequence). CDR3 DNA sequence: TGTGCCTGGACCTACGGGGGAGACACAGATACGCAGTATTTT. Protein: CAWTYGGDTDTQYF.

The V and J genes are TRBV29-1 and TRBJ1-2, with a weak D call TRBD1 (6 bases). Germline V gives CDR1 SQVTM, CDR2 ANQGSEA. V was trimmed by 4 bases and J by 7 bases, leaving 10 bases between them. The CDR3 totals 11 residues. CDR3 loop: CSVVGGCGYTF. The CDR3 coding sequence is TGCAGCGTTGTAGGGGGTTGTGGCTACACCTTC.

V usage is TRBV30 and J usage is TRBJ1-4; possibly TRBD1 for D (5 bases). This CDR3 region has 13 residues. V shed 2 bases and J shed 5 bases, with 9 bases lying between them. The germline V gene encodes CDR1 GTSNPN and CDR2 SVGIG (reference sequence). The CDR3 protein is CAWSWWDNEKLFF. The CDR3, as DNA: TGTGCCTGGAGTTGGTGGGACAATGAAAAACTGTTTTTT.

The table lists this clonotype with a count of one. The chain recombines TRBV30 with TRBJ1-1; D not certain. The CDR3 is made up of 14 amino acids. V was shortened by 3 bases and J by 1 base, with 12 bases between the two germline ends. Germline values: CDR1 GTSNPN, CDR2 SVGIG (reference sequence). The CDR3 loop reads CAWSDEDGNTEAFF. DNA of the CDR3: TGTGCCTGGAGCGACGAGGACGGGAACACTGAAGCTTTCTTT.

V gene TRBV15 combines with J gene TRBJ1-5; 10 positions match TRBD1. The J segment lost 7 bases and the V segment lost 2 bases, leaving 2 bases of the junction unmatched. This CDR3 is built from 14 residues. CDR1 and CDR2 (germline): LNHNV, YYDKDF (reference sequence). This chain's CDR3 is CATSRRTGGQPQHF. The CDR3 DNA follows: TGTGCCACCAGCAGACGGACAGGGGGACAGCCCCAGCATTTT.

The chain combines TRBV18 with TRBJ2-6, with 9 nucleotides matching TRBD1. CDR1 and CDR2 from the germline V gene are KGHSH and LQKENI. V shed 6 bases, J shed 1 base, and the junction held 13 bases outside the gene matches. CDR3 size: 19 residues. CDR3 nucleotide sequence: TGTGCCAGCTCGCAACGGCGGGACAGGGTATTGTCTGGGGCCAACGTCCTGACTTTC. Its translation is CASSQRRDRVLSGANVLTF.

CDR3 amino acids: CSVEGWNPSTDTQYF. In DNA form, the CDR3 reads TGCAGCGTTGAGGGTTGGAATCCGAGCACAGATACGCAGTATTTT. The V gene is TRBV29-1, the J gene TRBJ2-3; D is unclear. CDR1 is SQVTM and CDR2 is ANQGSEA in the germline V gene. With 3 bases removed from V and 0 bases from J, the gap between germline ends came to 13 bases. The length of the CDR3 is 15 residues.

The chain has TRBV5-4 and TRBJ1-6; D is uncertain. The CDR3 has 13 amino acids. V was shortened by 1 base and J by 8 bases, with 7 bases between the two germline ends. Germline lookup yields CDR1 SGHNT and CDR2 YYREEE (reference sequence). CDR3 loop: CASSLRGDSPLHF. As DNA, the CDR3 is TGTGCCAGCAGCTTGAGAGGTGATTCACCCCTCCACTTT.

The J gene is TRBJ1-1, the V gene TRBV12-3 or TRBV12-4; D gene unclear. Trimming stripped 3 bases from V and 6 bases from J, with 14 bases between. The CDR3 is 14 residues long. The CDR3 loop reads CASSFGSHWAEAFF. The CDR3 nucleotides are TGTGCCAGCAGTTTTGGCTCCCACTGGGCTGAAGCTTTCTTT.

This chain uses TRBV7-9 with TRBJ2-1, with D hard to call. The V gene lost 1 base and the J gene lost 8 bases, with 18 bases spanning the gap. CDR1 is SEHNR, CDR2 FQNEAQ, per germline (reference sequence). This CDR3 is built from 16 residues. As DNA, the CDR3 is TGTGCCAGCAGCTTAGGGGCCTTGGGCTCCCACTATGAGCAGTTCTTC. Translation: CASSLGALGSHYEQFF.

The V and J genes are TRBV27 and TRBJ2-2; perhaps TRBD1 as D (5 bases). V was clipped by 3 bases and J by 8 bases, with 7 bases between them. CDR1 is MNHEY and CDR2 is SMNVEV in the germline V gene (reference sequence). The CDR3 totals 12 residues. Here the CDR3 reads CASSLGQGELFF. Written as DNA, the CDR3 is TGTGCCAGCAGTTTGGGGCAGGGGGAGCTGTTTTTT.

This clonotype was observed once. This sequence joins TRBV5-5 and TRBJ2-7; D remains ambiguous. Trimming left V 1 base short and J 2 bases short, with 10 bases between. Germline V gene lookup returns CDR1 SGHKS and CDR2 YYEKEE (reference sequence). This CDR3 comprises 14 residues. The CDR3 bases are TGTGCCAGCAGCTTGTGGCTGGGAACCTACGAGCAGTACTTC. Its translation is CASSLWLGTYEQYF.

Written as DNA, the CDR3 is TGTGCCAGCAGCCCAAACTCGGGACAGGGAGGGAACACTGAAGCTTTCTTT. It codes for CASSPNSGQGGNTEAFF. The chain recombines TRBV3-1 with TRBJ1-1; 9 bases map to TRBD1. Germline V gene lookup returns CDR1 LGHDT and CDR2 YNNKEL (reference sequence). The CDR3 runs to 17 residues. J was trimmed by 1 base and V by 4 bases; bases with no gene match: 10.

The J gene is TRBJ2-3, the V gene TRBV5-1; 14 bases agree with TRBD2. V lost 1 base to trimming and J lost 5 bases; unmatched junction nucleotides: 3. CDR1 SGHRS and CDR2 YFSETQ come from the germline V gene. This CDR3 has 16 residues. This CDR3 is CASSLMGLAGVDTQYF. The DNA of the CDR3 is TGCGCCAGCAGCTTGATGGGACTAGCGGGGGTAGATACGCAGTATTTT.

The genes are TRBV9 and TRBJ2-1, with 8 bases identical to TRBD2. The CDR3 has 15 residues. V trimming: 3 bases; J trimming: 7 bases; junction bases outside the gene matches: 9. The germline V gene has CDR1 SGDLS and CDR2 YYNGEE. The CDR3 bases are TGTGCCAGCAGCGGGTCCGGGAGGGTGGTTAATGAGCAGTTCTTC. Its protein is CASSGSGRVVNEQFF.

This chain joins TRBV28 and TRBJ2-1; D may be TRBD1 (6 bases). V was pared by 8 bases and J by 0 bases, with 11 bases between. This CDR3 has 14 amino acids. CDR1 and CDR2 from the germline V gene are MDHEN and SYDVKM. CDR3 DNA sequence: TGTGCCAGCCATACAGGGAGCTCCTACAATGAGCAGTTCTTC. The encoded protein is CASHTGSSYNEQFF. The variable domain in full, with the rest retrieved from reference TRBV28 and TRBJ2-1, is DVKVTQSSRYLVKRTGEKVFLECVQDMDHENMFWYRQDPGLGLRLIYFSYDVKMKEKGDIPEGYSVSREKKERFSLILESASTNQTSMYLCASHTGSSYNEQFFGPGTRLTVL.

The chain employs TRBV7-9 and TRBJ2-7; 9 nucleotides align to TRBD2. This CDR3 comprises 16 residues. Trimming cost V 4 bases and J 4 bases; bases outside gene matches: 11. In germline, CDR1 is SEHNR, CDR2 FQNEAQ (reference sequence). In nucleotides, the CDR3 is TGTGCCAGCAGCTCCCGACTAGCGGAGGGACCATACGAGCAGTACTTC. It encodes CASSSRLAEGPYEQYF.

In DNA, the CDR3 is TGTGCTTCTCGGGAAACCCCCTACAATGAGCAGTTCTTC. This sequence encodes CASRETPYNEQFF. The chain couples TRBV7-9 to TRBJ2-1; possible D gene TRBD2, 5 bases. This CDR3 is built from 13 residues. Germline lookup yields CDR1 SEHNR and CDR2 FQNEAQ (reference sequence).